Listed here are 6 T cell receptor beta chains from one sample, sequenced in a study of beta chain features in type 1 diabetes. The whole isolated RNA underwent reverse transcription, so sequencing captured expressed TCRB transcripts. Generated by immunoSEQ multiplex PCR, the TCRdb table keeps only in-frame clones and is missing some. The sample has 150,000 to 180,000 clones, roughly 11% seen once. The sample comprised central memory CD4+ T cells from blood. The receptors come from a man aged 18-30 years in good health.

A few counts support this clone. The likely explanation is a read error, given a far larger clone one base away. The same CDR3 is also encoded by other DNA sequences in this sample. The V and J genes are TRBV7-2 and TRBJ2-5; D not certain. The CDR3 length is 13 residues. V was pared by 4 bases and J by 4 bases, with 10 bases between. Per the germline V gene, CDR1 is SGHTA and CDR2 is FQGNSA. The CDR3 DNA reads TGTGCCAGCAGCTCGAGGCCGCCAGAGACCCAGTACTTC. Residues: CASSSRPPETQYF.

In nucleotides, the CDR3 is TGTGCCTGGAGTTCCCGACAGTTAGCTAACTATGGCTACACCTTC. This translates into CAWSSRQLANYGYTF. The V and J genes are TRBV30 and TRBJ1-2; D is perhaps TRBD1 (5 bases). The germline gives CDR1 GTSNPN, CDR2 SVGIG (reference sequence). CDR3 length: 15 amino acids. Trimming cost V 2 bases and J 0 bases, with 13 bases left between them.

The rearrangement uses TRBV12-5 and TRBJ1-2; D ambiguous. With 4 bases removed from V and 6 bases from J, the gap between germline ends came to 12 bases. This CDR3 has 13 residues. The germline gives CDR1 LGHNT, CDR2 FRNRAP. The CDR3 coding sequence is TGTGCTAGTGGTTCCGTAACCCGTGATGGCTACACCTTC. Translating it yields CASGSVTRDGYTF. Combining the CDR3 with reference TRBV12-5 and TRBJ1-2 gives the whole variable domain DARVTQTPRHKVTEMGQEVTMRCQPILGHNTVFWYRQTMMQGLELLAYFRNRAPLDDSGMPKDRFSAEMPDATLATLKIQPSEPRDSAVYFCASGSVTRDGYTFGSGTRLTVV.

The CDR3 nucleotides are TGTGCCAGCACTCCCGAGGGGACAGGGGTCTATGGCTACACCTTC. This gives the protein CASTPEGTGVYGYTF. V usage is TRBV28 and J usage is TRBJ1-2; 10 nucleotides line up with TRBD1. V was pared by 7 bases and J by 4 bases, with 9 bases of the junction left unmatched. Germline lookup yields CDR1 MDHEN and CDR2 SYDVKM. This CDR3 region has 15 residues.

This sequence joins TRBV7-9 and TRBJ1-1; 7 bases line up with TRBD1. The V segment lost 7 bases and the J segment 1 base; nucleotides outside the gene matches: 6. Germline lookup yields CDR1 SEHNR and CDR2 FQNEAQ (reference sequence). The CDR3 extends over 14 amino acids. CDR3 in amino acids: CASNRGQQNTEAFF. The CDR3 coding sequence is TGTGCCAGCAATAGGGGACAGCAGAACACTGAAGCTTTCTTT.

This clone was found a few times. This chain connects TRBV18 to TRBJ1-2; tentative D call: TRBD1 (5 bases). Germline loops: CDR1 KGHSH, CDR2 LQKENI. The CDR3 has 13 residues. V was shortened by 4 bases and J by 3 bases, with 9 bases between the two germline ends. The CDR3 region has the DNA TGTGCCAGCTCACTAGGACAAGACTATGGCTACACCTTC. This encodes CASSLGQDYGYTF.